This is a list of T cell receptor beta chains from one sample in a study of shared clonotypes between healthy human individuals. Assay used: immunoSEQ multiplex PCR; TCRdb lists only in-frame clones, some missing. The sample holds about 2.2 million clones, just over 90% seen once. Sequenced material: naive CD8+ T cells from PBMCs. The receptors derive from a man in his late teens or twenties in good health. Some clones in this sample may be carry-over from other donors' samples. The CDR3 runs from the conserved cysteine through the conserved F or W. Fields, in order: J gene, V gene, CDR3 protein.

J gene: TRBJ1-5; V gene: TRBV19; CDR3 protein: CASSITGFNQPQHF
J gene: TRBJ1-1; V gene: TRBV6-5; CDR3 protein: CASSYSRWILNTEAFF
J gene: TRBJ2-7; V gene: TRBV7-9; CDR3 protein: CASSNSGSMSYEQYF
J gene: TRBJ2-7; V gene: TRBV29-1; CDR3 protein: CSVLGAAYEQYF
J gene: TRBJ1-2; V gene: TRBV6-1; CDR3 protein: CASSERGTALVYGYTF
J gene: NA; V gene: TRBV29-1; CDR3 protein: CSVAGGEFSYEQYF
J gene: TRBJ2-2; V gene: TRBV5-1; CDR3 protein: CASSLRMGSGRPNTGELFF
J gene: TRBJ1-4; V gene: TRBV25-1; CDR3 protein: CASSEFTGWGTNEKLFF
J gene: TRBJ2-7; V gene: TRBV29-1; CDR3 protein: CSVEDLTGRGYEQYF
J gene: TRBJ2-1; V gene: TRBV9; CDR3 protein: CASRDSYNEQFF
J gene: TRBJ2-2; V gene: TRBV7-9; CDR3 protein: CASSLSLAGELFF
J gene: TRBJ1-2; V gene: TRBV2; CDR3 protein: CASIDRSYGYTF
J gene: TRBJ1-2; V gene: TRBV2; CDR3 protein: CASSGSGEFQYGYTF
J gene: TRBJ2-2; V gene: TRBV9; CDR3 protein: CASSAEGTGGTGELFF
J gene: TRBJ2-1; V gene: TRBV6-5; CDR3 protein: CASTLGGEQFF
J gene: TRBJ2-7; V gene: TRBV9; CDR3 protein: CASSVGTGRSYEQYF
J gene: TRBJ2-7; V gene: TRBV7-8; CDR3 protein: CASSLVPSREAYEQYF
J gene: TRBJ2-1; V gene: TRBV7-3; CDR3 protein: CASSRFQGGNEQFF
J gene: TRBJ1-2; V gene: TRBV2; CDR3 protein: CASSEAKIGNGYTF
J gene: TRBJ2-1; V gene: TRBV7-9; CDR3 protein: CASSLWREGLEQFF
J gene: TRBJ2-1; V gene: TRBV10-3; CDR3 protein: CATRDRGDNEQFF
J gene: TRBJ2-1; V gene: TRBV15; CDR3 protein: CATSRAGALEQFF
J gene: TRBJ2-1; V gene: TRBV18; CDR3 protein: CASSPVGQGARNEQFF
J gene: TRBJ2-2; V gene: TRBV19; CDR3 protein: CASRGQNTGELFF
J gene: TRBJ2-3; V gene: TRBV11-2; CDR3 protein: CASSLVGPLTDTQYF
J gene: TRBJ1-1; V gene: TRBV15; CDR3 protein: CATTRGGENTEAFF
J gene: TRBJ2-2; V gene: TRBV19; CDR3 protein: CASSIWGTGELFF
J gene: TRBJ2-1; V gene: TRBV9; CDR3 protein: CASSPSGSYSSYNEQFF
J gene: TRBJ1-4; V gene: TRBV7-9; CDR3 protein: CASSPDRGELGELFF
J gene: TRBJ1-5; V gene: TRBV7-8; CDR3 protein: CASSLDRATPYSNQPQHF
J gene: TRBJ2-2; V gene: TRBV12-5; CDR3 protein: CASGFANGGLTAIENTGELFF
J gene: TRBJ2-1; V gene: TRBV6-6; CDR3 protein: CASSPDSLHSYNEQFF
J gene: TRBJ1-4; V gene: TRBV6-6; CDR3 protein: CAGSYSAAYEKLFF
J gene: TRBJ2-5; V gene: TRBV5-1; CDR3 protein: CASSFGSGGWETQYF
J gene: TRBJ2-1; V gene: TRBV16; CDR3 protein: CASSHGTNEQFF